This T cell receptor (beta chain) stems from a study of shared clonotypes between healthy human individuals. General observations from the study: Apart from blood, nothing was sampled; tissue repertoires likely differ.

CD45RO-negative, CCR7-selected cells formed the naive CD8 fraction, which excluded terminally differentiated effector memory CD45RA+ cells. This table comes from immunoSEQ multiplex PCR, and its TCRdb copy is limited to in-frame clones, with some not included. The sample includes about 680,000 clones, 92% of them seen just once. J gave up 7 bases and V 0 bases, and 3 bases lay outside the gene matches. CDR1 and CDR2 (germline): SEHNR, FQNEAQ (reference sequence). The CDR3 is 14 residues long. This clone has a handful of counts. Its antigen remains unknown. The specimen sequenced was naive CD8+ T cells sorted from blood. The chain is built from TRBV7-9 and TRBJ2-1; 7 bases match TRBD2. The receptor comes from a man younger than 45 in good health. CDR3 sequence (DNA): TGTGCCAGCAGCTTAGCGCTGGGGGGGAATGAGCAGTTCTTC. Translated, it gives CASSLALGGNEQFF.